This T cell receptor beta chain was sequenced during a study of blood T cell repertoires in COVID-19 (dated by TCRdb to the early 2020s). Regarding the complete study: Samples from collaborators originated in the United States, Italy and Spain and spanned both the acute and convalescent phases of COVID-19. The prospective study material was composed of cDNA or gDNA derived from T cells, B-cell-depleted T cells, or PBMCs. Deeply sampled blood TCRbeta repertoires from subjects exposed to, actively infected with, or recovered from COVID-19 were included in the dataset. A freely available public database, intended as a resource for researchers studying the immune response to SARS-CoV-2, is where the repertoires were released. The samples were drawn from the first 160 participants of the ongoing ImmuneRACE study and from under 1,500 subjects provided by 6 global collaborators. The sample metadata nearly always contained a de-identified subject ID, COVID-19 status, age in years and sex. Where available, HLA class I and class II types were taken from metadata supplied by the sample provider and were not determined by assay-based typing. Overall study results and their limits: The quantity of clinical and demographic metadata differed by source and by participant and was supplied without curation.

One collaborating source in Seattle enrolled patients while the patients were actively infected and followed the patients over time throughout the course of disease. Collaborating institutions collected whole blood in K2EDTA tubes following their own protocols. For TCRbeta analysis, collaborators shipped samples as frozen whole blood, isolated PBMCs, or DNA extracted from either of those sample types. TCRbeta CDR3 regions were amplified from genomic DNA by means of the immunoSEQ Assay, a bias-controlled multiplex PCR. The authors processed their data as follows. Nucleated cell counts per sample were estimated from amplification of reference gene primers within the assay. To quantify the absolute abundance of each unique TCRbeta CDR3 rearrangement, sequence reads were collapsed and filtered. For each sample, productive Simpson clonality was calculated as the square root of Simpson's diversity index across productive rearrangements. What TCRdb holds here is the immuneACCESS table cut down to in-frame rearrangements. Part of the clones is not present; checked against another copy, under half of the missing clones reflect an unresolved V gene, and the others are unexplained. V, J and clone size are those of that table, while D and trimming were read from the DNA. The sample contains 430,000 or so clones, 85% to 90% of them found a single time. The ten largest clones represent roughly 0.78% of the sample.

V is shortened by 3 bases, J by 1 base, and the region joining them spans 10 bases. CDR1 and CDR2 are drawn from the germline V gene (reference sequence): DFQATT, SNEGSKA. The CDR3 holds 14 amino acids from the cysteine to the phenylalanine. Of the read, only the CDR3 DNA is kept; its 42 bases are in frame from base 1. About this clone itself: This receptor's antigen is unknown. Qualities for individual bases were not recorded, and no much larger clone is one base off.

This sequence originates from a man aged 18 to 29 with COVID-19, enrolled during active disease. Recombination linked TRBV20-1 to TRBJ2-1; the D gene is perhaps TRBD2, on 6 matching bases. The sequencing input was peripheral blood. The sequence in DNA is TGCAGTGCTAGTCTGGGACTTTCCTACAATGAGCAGTTCTTC. This codes for CSASLGLSYNEQFF.